Sequencing of this T cell receptor beta chain was carried out in a study of graft-versus-host responses after intestinal transplantation. Study-level background: Each recipient received a multivisceral, liver-intestinal, or isolated intestinal graft. Once they had received anti-thymocyte globulin induction, all recipients took tacrolimus and steroids for about three years. Regarding the study as a whole: Detection of GvH clones occurred in recipient marrow, and some had their first appearance in ileum or blood. Researchers found peak circulating GvH clone levels linked to early post-transplant HvG declines.

Germline V gives CDR1 GTSNPN, CDR2 SVGIG (reference sequence). This CDR3 is 13 amino acids long. J lost 7 bases, V lost 2 bases, and 3 bases had no gene match. Assay used: immunoSEQ multiplex PCR; TCRdb lists only in-frame clones, some missing. The sample yields 130,000 to 150,000 clones, 80% to 95% seen once. Details on this clone: Its antigen is currently unknown.

The chain carries TRBV30 and TRBJ1-5; 9 bases fit TRBD1. This specimen was unstimulated CD4+ T cells sorted from spleen or lymph node cells, taken before intestinal transplant. The source is a human donor who received an intestinal transplant. CDR3 residues: CAWSSGTGQPQHF. CDR3 DNA sequence: TGTGCCTGGAGTTCCGGGACAGGGCAGCCCCAGCATTTT.